These T cell receptor beta chains were read from a single sample in a study of T cell responses to AZD1222 COVID-19 vaccine. Profiled with immunoSEQ multiplex PCR; TCRdb holds only in-frame clones, not every one. The sample has 130,000 to 150,000 clones, 80% to 90% seen once. This sample comprised peripheral blood, obtained on day 0 of AZD1222 vaccination. These TCRs come from an adult in good health. Both conserved end residues are part of each CDR3. D genes are given only for firm matches. A row's size may be missing; if present it is once, few, many or a size class.

j_gene | v_gene | d_gene | abundance | CDR3nt | CDR3aa
TRBJ1-1 | TRBV11-2 | . | . | TGTGCCAGCAGCTTAGTGGGAGGAGTTAACACTGAAGCTTTCTTT | CASSLVGGVNTEAFF
TRBJ1-2 | TRBV6-5 | TRBD1 | . | TGTGCCAGCAGTCCTCAGACAGGGAACGGCTACACCTTC | CASSPQTGNGYTF
TRBJ1-5 | TRBV27 | . | . | TGTGCCAGCAGAAGCCTTGACAATCAGCCCCAGCATTTT | CASRSLDNQPQHF
TRBJ1-2 | TRBV6-5 | TRBD1 | . | TGTGCCAGCACCCCGGGGGGACAGTATGGCTACACCTTC | CASTPGGQYGYTF
TRBJ2-7 | TRBV5-1 | TRBD1 | . | TGCGCCAGCAGCGGACAGGGCTACGAGCAGTACTTC | CASSGQGYEQYF
TRBJ2-3 | TRBV28 | . | once | TGTGCCAGCAGAATAAACACAGATACGCAGTATTTT | CASRINTDTQYF
TRBJ2-2 | TRBV30 | . | once | TGTGCCTGGAGCGTGAACACCGGGGAGCTGTTTTTT | CAWSVNTGELFF
TRBJ1-5 | TRBV30 | . | . | TGTGCCTGGAACCCCCCGGACAGTAGCAATCAGCCCCAGCATTTT | CAWNPPDSSNQPQHF
TRBJ2-2 | TRBV28 | . | . | TGTGCCAGCCTACCCCCAGGGACTTCGAACACCGGGGAGCTGTTTTTT | CASLPPGTSNTGELFF
TRBJ2-1 | TRBV3-1/TRBV3-2 | TRBD2 | . | TGTGCCAGCAGCCCAGCGGGAGGGCCAAGGAGAGAGCAGTTCTTC | CASSPAGGPRREQFF
TRBJ1-2 | TRBV28 | . | . | TGTGCCAGCAGTCAGGACAGAAGAAGCTATGGCTACACCTTC | CASSQDRRSYGYTF
TRBJ2-2 | TRBV5-4 | . | . | TGTGCCAGCAGCCGCGGATCTTCCGACACCGGGGAGCTGTTTTTT | CASSRGSSDTGELFF
TRBJ1-4 | TRBV18 | . | . | TGTGCCAGCTCACCGGGCGGTAATGAAAAACTGTTTTTT | CASSPGGNEKLFF
TRBJ1-4 | TRBV11-2 | TRBD1 | . | TGTGCCAGCAGCCTAACAGGGGGCTGGAATGAAAAACTGTTTTTT | CASSLTGGWNEKLFF
TRBJ2-1 | TRBV7-7 | TRBD1 | . | TGTGCTAGCGGACAGGGGTTCGGTGAGCAGTTCTTC | CASGQGFGEQFF
TRBJ2-3 | TRBV5-6 | . | . | TGTGCCAGCAGCCCTCGCATGGGGACCGCAGATACGCAGTATTTT | CASSPRMGTADTQYF
TRBJ1-1 | TRBV6-5 | . | . | TGTGCCAGCAGTTATGCAGGTCGCGCTTTCTTT | CASSYAGRAFF
TRBJ1-1 | TRBV19 | TRBD1 | . | TGTGCCAGTAGTAAACGGAATAAGCTGGGACAGGGGCAAAACACTGAAGCTTTCTTT | CASSKRNKLGQGQNTEAFF
TRBJ1-2 | TRBV30 | . | once | TGTGCCTGGAGTGTACCTCAGGGTTCTGATGGCTACACCTTC | CAWSVPQGSDGYTF
TRBJ1-6 | TRBV7-9 | TRBD1 | . | TGTGCCAGCCCAGAGCCGGGACAGGGGCCTCTCGGTCATAATTCACCCCTCCACTTT | CASPEPGQGPLGHNSPLHF
TRBJ1-1 | TRBV16 | TRBD1 | . | TGTGCCAGCAGCCAATCGACTATCGGACAGGGGGCTGGTGAAGCTTTCTTT | CASSQSTIGQGAGEAFF
TRBJ2-7 | TRBV12-3/TRBV12-4 | . | . | TGTGCCAGCAGTTCCTCTCTCCCCTACGAGCAGTACTTC | CASSSSLPYEQYF
TRBJ2-5 | TRBV18 | . | . | TGTGCCAGCTCAGGGTCGGGGCAAGAGACCCAGTACTTC | CASSGSGQETQYF